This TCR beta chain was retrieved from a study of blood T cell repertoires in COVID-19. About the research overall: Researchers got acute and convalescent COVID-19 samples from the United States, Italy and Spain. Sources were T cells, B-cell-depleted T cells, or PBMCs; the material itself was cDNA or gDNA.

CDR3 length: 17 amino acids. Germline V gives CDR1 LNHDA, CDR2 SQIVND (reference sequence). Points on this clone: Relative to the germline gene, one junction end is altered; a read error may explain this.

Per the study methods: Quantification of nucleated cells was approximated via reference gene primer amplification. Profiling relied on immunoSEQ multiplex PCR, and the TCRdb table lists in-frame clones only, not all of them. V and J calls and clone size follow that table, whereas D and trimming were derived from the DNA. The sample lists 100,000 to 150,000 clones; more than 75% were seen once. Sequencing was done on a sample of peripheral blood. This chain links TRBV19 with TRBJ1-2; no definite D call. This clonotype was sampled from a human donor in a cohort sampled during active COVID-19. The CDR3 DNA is TGTGCCTGTAGTCCAGGCGGTAGTTCACCGGGCGGGTATGGCTACACCTTC. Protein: CACSPGGSSPGGYGYTF.